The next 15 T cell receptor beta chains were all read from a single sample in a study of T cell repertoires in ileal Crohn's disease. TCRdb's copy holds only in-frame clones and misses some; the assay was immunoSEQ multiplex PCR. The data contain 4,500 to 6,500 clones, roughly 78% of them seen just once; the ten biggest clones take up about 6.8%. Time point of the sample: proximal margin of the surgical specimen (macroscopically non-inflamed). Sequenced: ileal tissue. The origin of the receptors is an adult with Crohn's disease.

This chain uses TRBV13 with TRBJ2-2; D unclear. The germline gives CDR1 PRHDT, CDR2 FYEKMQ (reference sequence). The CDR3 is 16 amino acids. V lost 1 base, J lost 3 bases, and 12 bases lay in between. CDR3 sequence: CASSLVADAHTGELFF. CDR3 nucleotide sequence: TGTGCCAGCAGCTTAGTGGCGGACGCACACACCGGGGAGCTGTTTTTT.

CDR3 sequence (DNA): TGCGCCAGCAGCCAAGAGGCAGGTCAATCGGCTTTCTTT. This gives the protein CASSQEAGQSAFF. The genes are TRBV4-3 and TRBJ1-1; D is unresolved. In germline, CDR1 is LGHNA, CDR2 YSLEER. The V gene lost 0 bases and the J gene lost 11 bases, with 13 bases spanning the gap. The CDR3 extends over 13 amino acids.

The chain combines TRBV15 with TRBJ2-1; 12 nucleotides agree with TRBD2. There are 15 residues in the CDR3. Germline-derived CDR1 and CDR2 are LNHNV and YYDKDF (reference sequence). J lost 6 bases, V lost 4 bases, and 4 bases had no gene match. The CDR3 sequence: CATSTQTSGSNEQFF. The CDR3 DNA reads TGTGCCACCAGCACTCAGACTAGCGGGAGCAATGAGCAGTTCTTC.

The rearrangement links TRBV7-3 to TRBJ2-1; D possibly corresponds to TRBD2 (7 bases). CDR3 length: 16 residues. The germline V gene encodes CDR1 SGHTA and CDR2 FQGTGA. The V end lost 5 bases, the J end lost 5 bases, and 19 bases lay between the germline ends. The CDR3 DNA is TGTGCCAGCAGCCCGGTGGGGGGGCGAGGAAACAATGAGCAGTTCTTC. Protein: CASSPVGGRGNNEQFF.

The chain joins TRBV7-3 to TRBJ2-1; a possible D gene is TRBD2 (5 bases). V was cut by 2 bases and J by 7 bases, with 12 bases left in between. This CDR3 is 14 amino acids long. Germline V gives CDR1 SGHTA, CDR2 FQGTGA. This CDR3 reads CASSLAPDWNEQFF. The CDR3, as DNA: TGTGCCAGCAGCTTAGCCCCGGACTGGAATGAGCAGTTCTTC.

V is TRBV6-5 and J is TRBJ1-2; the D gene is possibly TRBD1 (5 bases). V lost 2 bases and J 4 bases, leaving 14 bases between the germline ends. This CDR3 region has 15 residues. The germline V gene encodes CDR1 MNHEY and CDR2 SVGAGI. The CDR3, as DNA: TGTGCCAGCAGTTACACGGCAGGGCGGAGCTATGGCTACACCTTC. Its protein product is CASSYTAGRSYGYTF.

The CDR3 loop is CATSRGDGLNTEAFF. As DNA, the CDR3 is TGTGCCACCAGCAGGGGGGACGGCTTGAACACTGAAGCTTTCTTT. This sequence joins TRBV15 and TRBJ1-1, with TRBD1 as a possible D gene (5 bases). Germline V gene sequence: CDR1 LNHNV, CDR2 YYDKDF (reference sequence). The ends were cut back, 3 bases at V and 0 bases at J, with 11 bases in the middle. The CDR3 runs 15 residues.

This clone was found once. CDR3 DNA: TGTGCCAGCAACCGGCAGGGCAGCACCGGGGAGCTGTTTTTT. Its protein is CASNRQGSTGELFF. The chain carries TRBV13 and TRBJ2-2, with D maybe TRBD1 (5 bases). The CDR3 runs to 14 residues. The ends were cut back, 7 bases at V and 4 bases at J, with 13 bases in the middle. CDR1 PRHDT and CDR2 FYEKMQ come from the germline V gene (reference sequence). Using reference TRBV13 and TRBJ2-2 for the parts outside the CDR3, the full variable domain is AAGVIQSPRHLIKEKRETATLKCYPIPRHDTVYWYQQGPGQDPQFLISFYEKMQSDKGSIPDRFSAQQFSDYHSELNMSSLELGDSALYFCASNRQGSTGELFFGEGSRLTVL.

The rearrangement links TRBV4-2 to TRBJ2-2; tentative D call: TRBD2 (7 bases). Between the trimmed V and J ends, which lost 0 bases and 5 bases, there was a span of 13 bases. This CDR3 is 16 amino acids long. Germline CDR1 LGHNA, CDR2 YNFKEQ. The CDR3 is CASSQDWGGGTGELFF. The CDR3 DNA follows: TGTGCCAGCAGCCAAGATTGGGGAGGGGGTACCGGGGAGCTGTTTTTT.

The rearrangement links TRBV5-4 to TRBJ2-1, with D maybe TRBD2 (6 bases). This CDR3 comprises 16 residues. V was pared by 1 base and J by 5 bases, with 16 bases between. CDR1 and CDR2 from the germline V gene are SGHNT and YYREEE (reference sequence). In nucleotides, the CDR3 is TGTGCCAGCAGCTTGCCTTCGGCAGGGACTCACAATGAGCAGTTCTTC. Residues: CASSLPSAGTHNEQFF.

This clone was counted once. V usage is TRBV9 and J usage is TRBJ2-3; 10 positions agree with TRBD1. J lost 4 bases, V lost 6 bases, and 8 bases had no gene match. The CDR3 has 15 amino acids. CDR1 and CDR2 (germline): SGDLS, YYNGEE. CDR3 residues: CASTILDRGSDTQYF. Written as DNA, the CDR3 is TGTGCCAGCACCATTCTGGACAGGGGGTCAGATACGCAGTATTTT.

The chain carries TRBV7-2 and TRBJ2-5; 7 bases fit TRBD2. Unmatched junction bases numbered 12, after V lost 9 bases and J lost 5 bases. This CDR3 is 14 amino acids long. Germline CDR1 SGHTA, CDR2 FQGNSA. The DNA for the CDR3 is TGTGCCAGTGAGGGAGGGACCTCGGGGGAGACCCAGTACTTC. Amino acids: CASEGGTSGETQYF.

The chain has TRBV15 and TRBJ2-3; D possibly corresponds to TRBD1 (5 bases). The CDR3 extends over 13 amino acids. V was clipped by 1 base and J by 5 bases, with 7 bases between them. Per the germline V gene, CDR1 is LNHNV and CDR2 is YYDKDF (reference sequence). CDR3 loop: CATSRGQGDTQYF. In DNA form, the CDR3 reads TGTGCCACCAGCAGAGGGCAGGGAGATACGCAGTATTTT.

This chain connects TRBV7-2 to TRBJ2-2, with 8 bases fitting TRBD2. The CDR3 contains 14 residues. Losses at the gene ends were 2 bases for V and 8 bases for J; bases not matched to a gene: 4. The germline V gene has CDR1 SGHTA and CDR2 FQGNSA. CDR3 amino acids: CASSLISSGGELFF. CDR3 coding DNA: TGTGCCAGCAGCTTAATTTCTAGCGGGGGGGAGCTGTTTTTT.

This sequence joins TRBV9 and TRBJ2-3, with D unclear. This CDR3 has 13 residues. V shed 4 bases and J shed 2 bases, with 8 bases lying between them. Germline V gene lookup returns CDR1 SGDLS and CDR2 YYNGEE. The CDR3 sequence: CASSPLNTDTQYF. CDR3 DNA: TGTGCCAGCAGCCCCCTGAACACAGATACGCAGTATTTT.